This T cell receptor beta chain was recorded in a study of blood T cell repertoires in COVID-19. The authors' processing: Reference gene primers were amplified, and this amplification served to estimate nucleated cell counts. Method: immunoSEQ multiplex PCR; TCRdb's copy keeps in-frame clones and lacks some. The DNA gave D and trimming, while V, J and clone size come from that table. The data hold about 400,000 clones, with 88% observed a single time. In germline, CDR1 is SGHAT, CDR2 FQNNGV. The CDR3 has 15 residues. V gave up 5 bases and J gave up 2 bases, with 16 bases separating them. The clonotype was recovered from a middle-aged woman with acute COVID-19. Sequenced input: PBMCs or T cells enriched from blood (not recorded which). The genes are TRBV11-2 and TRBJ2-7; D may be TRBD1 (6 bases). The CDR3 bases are TGTGCCAGCAGCGTCGCCAGGGGCAGGGCCTACGAGCAGTACTTC. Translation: CASSVARGRAYEQYF.